What follows is one TCR beta chain and its context. This clone was seen a handful of times. What antigen it recognizes has not been identified. The input lacks base qualities; no much larger clone sits a single base away. The data are from a study of T cell responses to AZD1222 COVID-19 vaccine listed by TCRdb under 2021. Describing the broader study: AZD1222 recipients given second doses at about 4 weeks or at about 12 weeks were pooled, since spike-specific TCR depth and breadth were not found to differ between the two schedules. Trial participants were enrolled by age into subgroups of 18-55, 56-69 and 70-plus years, and around 140, 26 and 57 TCR-sequenced participants, respectively, were included in these subgroups. TCR sequencing covered roughly 230 trial participants: 200 to 220 given two doses of AZD1222 and 26 given two doses of MenACWY control vaccine.

The CDR3 regions of human TCRbeta chains were subjected to immunosequencing. The paper's data handling went like this. Repertoire TCRs were matched against a reference library of SARS-CoV-2-specific TCRs generated with the MIRA antigen-specificity platform. Breadth was defined as the fraction of unique TCRs that were SARS-CoV-2-associated. Depth was defined as the fraction of total T cells that were SARS-CoV-2-associated. Each spike-specific TCR was assigned to its reactive spike region and to a CD4 or CD8 class using the MIRA data. Log10-transformed breadth and depth values were compared by one-way ANOVA with Sidak's multiple comparisons tests. TCRdb re-hosts the immuneACCESS table, in-frame sequences only. Its copies lack some clones; in the studies checked, an unresolved V gene accounts for under half of them, and the cause for the rest is not known. The V and J calls and clone size were taken over from that table, and D and trimming were inferred from the DNA. Here the sample has fewer than 110,000 clones; about 90% occur a single time. More than 15% of the sample comes from the top ten.

The time point label corresponds to: baseline before first vaccination. Vaccinee samples were obtained from the UK trials COV001 and COV002, which included a single-blind randomized controlled phase 2/3 trial of AZD1222 (ChAdOx1 nCoV-19) in healthy adults. For TCRbeta chain sequencing, PBMC samples were collected from trial participants at day 0 and at day 28 after the second dose. The CDR3, cysteine through phenylalanine, is 14 amino acids long. Only the CDR3 region is kept as DNA, spanning 42 bases read in frame from base 1. Trimming leaves V shorter by 5 bases and J shorter by 6 bases, with the junction holding 6 bases beyond the gene matches. Looking up the germline V gene yields CDR1 SGHRS and CDR2 YFSETQ. What the study reported, not specific to this receptor: Spike-specific TCR breadth and depth rose significantly after two AZD1222 doses compared with day 0 and with MenACWY recipients. The 56-69-year group was small, and its depth increase did not reach significance, likely because of low power. Only five to seven AZD1222 recipients were SARS-CoV-2 seropositive at baseline, limiting conclusions about previously exposed vaccinees. Because no day 14 peak-response samples were available, repertoires were characterized only after the peak T cell response. Reportedly, close to half of the unique spike-specific TCRs recognized epitopes lying outside the regions that are mutated in the B.1.351 and B.1.1.7 variants. The vaccine-associated CD4 TCRs covered the entire spike protein, and the dominant responses fell in regions 160-218 and 743-854. Participants were mostly white British, with more females than males. The authors suggested clonal diversity may have been underestimated.

Sample: peripheral blood, taken on day 0 of AZD1222 vaccination. The chain is assembled from TRBV5-1 and TRBJ1-4; 8 middle bases align to TRBD1. The sequence came from an adult in good health. This receptor carries the CDR3 CASRPGQVYEKLFF. The base sequence is TGCGCCAGCAGACCGGGACAGGTATATGAAAAACTGTTTTTT.